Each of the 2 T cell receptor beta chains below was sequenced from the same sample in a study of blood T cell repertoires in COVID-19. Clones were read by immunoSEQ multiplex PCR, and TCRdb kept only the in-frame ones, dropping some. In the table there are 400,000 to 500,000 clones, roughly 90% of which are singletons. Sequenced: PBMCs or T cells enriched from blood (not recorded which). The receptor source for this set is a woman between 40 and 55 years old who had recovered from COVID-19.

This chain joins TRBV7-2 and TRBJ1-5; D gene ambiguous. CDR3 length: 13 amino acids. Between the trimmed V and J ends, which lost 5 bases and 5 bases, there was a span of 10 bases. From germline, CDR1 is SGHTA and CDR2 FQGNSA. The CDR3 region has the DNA TGTGCCAGCAGCCTCTGGCGGGATCAGCCCCAGCATTTT. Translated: CASSLWRDQPQHF.

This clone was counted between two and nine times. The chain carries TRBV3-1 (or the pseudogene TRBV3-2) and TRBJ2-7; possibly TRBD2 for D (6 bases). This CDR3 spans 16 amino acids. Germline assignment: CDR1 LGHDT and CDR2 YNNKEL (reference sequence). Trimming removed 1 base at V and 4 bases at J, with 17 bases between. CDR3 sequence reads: CASSQGVWRGGYEQYF. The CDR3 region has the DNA TGTGCCAGCAGCCAAGGTGTTTGGAGGGGAGGATACGAGCAGTACTTC.